This is a list of T cell receptor beta chains from one sample in a study of blood T cell repertoires in COVID-19. Produced via immunoSEQ multiplex PCR; TCRdb's table is partial and in-frame only. This sample has 150,000 to 200,000 clones, with roughly 85% found just once. The specimen was PBMCs or T cells enriched from blood (not recorded which). The receptors here all came from a woman aged 45 to 65 who had recovered from COVID-19. The CDR3 runs from the conserved cysteine through the conserved F or W. A D gene is named only where the DNA matches it firmly. Some rows have no size entry. The others give once, few or many, or a class for an expanded clone.

D: TRBD1
J: TRBJ1-2
size: once
V: TRBV6-5
DNA: TGTGCCAGCAGCCAGGGGGCAATTGGCTACACCTTC
CDR3: CASSQGAIGYTF

D: .
J: TRBJ2-3
size: .
V: TRBV7-6
DNA: TGTGCCAGCAGCCGAAGGGGCGGCACAGATACGCAGTATTTT
CDR3: CASSRRGGTDTQYF

D: .
J: TRBJ1-5
size: once
V: TRBV3-1/TRBV3-2
DNA: TGTGCCAGCAGCCTCGGACATTCCCTCAATCAGCCCCAGCATTTT
CDR3: CASSLGHSLNQPQHF

D: .
J: TRBJ1-1
size: few
V: TRBV10-1
DNA: TGCGCCAGCAGTGAGTCACGGGTCACTGAAGCTTTCTTT
CDR3: CASSESRVTEAFF

D: .
J: TRBJ1-2
size: once
V: TRBV30
DNA: TGTGCCTGGAGTCCCTCGGGGATTGATGGCTACACCTTC
CDR3: CAWSPSGIDGYTF

D: .
J: TRBJ1-3
size: .
V: TRBV14
DNA: TGTGCCAGCAGCCATCGGGTATTTGGAAACACCATATATTTT
CDR3: CASSHRVFGNTIYF

D: .
J: TRBJ2-1
size: .
V: TRBV5-6
DNA: TGTGCCAGCAGCTTGATGCGTGAGCAGTTCTTC
CDR3: CASSLMREQFF

D: .
J: TRBJ1-2
size: .
V: TRBV6-6
DNA: TGTGCCAGCACCGCTACTACAGGCTATGGCTACACCTTC
CDR3: CASTATTGYGYTF

D: .
J: TRBJ1-6
size: .
V: TRBV7-9
DNA: TGTGCCAGCAACCGTCGGGATTCACCCCTCCACTTT
CDR3: CASNRRDSPLHF

D: .
J: TRBJ2-3
size: .
V: TRBV7-9
DNA: TGTGCCAGCAGTCGAACGGGGACATTCGACGGCACAGATACGCAGTATTTT
CDR3: CASSRTGTFDGTDTQYF

D: .
J: TRBJ2-5
size: .
V: TRBV7-2
DNA: TGTGCCAGCAGCTCCTGGGACACCCTCGGGGAGACCCAGTACTTC
CDR3: CASSSWDTLGETQYF

D: .
J: TRBJ1-2
size: .
V: TRBV12-3/TRBV12-4
DNA: TGTGCCAGCAGTTTTGGCAGACTTTATGGCTACACCTTC
CDR3: CASSFGRLYGYTF

D: .
J: TRBJ1-2
size: .
V: TRBV24-1
DNA: TGTGCCACCAGTGCCGGGGGCTATGGCTACACCTTC
CDR3: CATSAGGYGYTF

D: .
J: TRBJ1-2
size: .
V: TRBV3-1/TRBV3-2
DNA: TGTGCCAGCAGCCCACAGGCTAACTATGGCTACACCTTC
CDR3: CASSPQANYGYTF

D: TRBD1
J: TRBJ1-3
size: .
V: TRBV28
DNA: TGTGGGACAGGGCCCCCTGGCTCTGGAAACACCATATATTTT
CDR3: CGTGPPGSGNTIYF

D: .
J: TRBJ1-2
size: many
V: TRBV3-1/TRBV3-2
DNA: TGTGCCAGCAGCCAAACAGGGTCGGACGGCTACACCTTC
CDR3: CASSQTGSDGYTF

D: TRBD2
J: TRBJ2-3
size: .
V: TRBV19
DNA: TGTGCCAGTAGTACGGGACTAGCGGGGGGGCTTCGCACAGATACGCAGTATTTT
CDR3: CASSTGLAGGLRTDTQYF

D: .
J: TRBJ1-1
size: .
V: TRBV5-1
DNA: TGCGCCAGCAGCTATTCAGGGTCCCACACTGAAGCTTTCTTT
CDR3: CASSYSGSHTEAFF

D: TRBD1
J: TRBJ1-5
size: .
V: TRBV10-3
DNA: TGTGCCATCAGTGAGGGGACAGCACACTCCGCCCAGCATTTT
CDR3: CAISEGTAHSAQHF

D: .
J: TRBJ1-1
size: once
V: TRBV28
DNA: TGTGCCAGCACCTTGGGGGGGATTAACACTGAAGCTTTCTTT
CDR3: CASTLGGINTEAFF

D: .
J: TRBJ1-5
size: .
V: TRBV7-9
DNA: TGTGCCAGCAGCTTAGCCCATACCGGGACCCAGCATTTT
CDR3: CASSLAHTGTQHF

D: TRBD2
J: TRBJ2-5
size: .
V: TRBV19
DNA: TGTGCCAGTAGTTTTCGGCTAGCGGGAGGGGGTCAGAAGACCCAGTACTTC
CDR3: CASSFRLAGGGQKTQYF

D: .
J: TRBJ1-2
size: .
V: TRBV13
DNA: TGTGCCAGCAGCCTCCCCGGGGACGGGGGGGACTCCAACTATGGCTACACCTTC
CDR3: CASSLPGDGGDSNYGYTF

D: .
J: TRBJ1-4
size: .
V: TRBV4-1
DNA: TGCGCCAGCAGCCAATTCCAGGGCTCTAATGAAAAACTGTTTTTT
CDR3: CASSQFQGSNEKLFF

D: TRBD2
J: TRBJ2-1
size: .
V: TRBV7-2
DNA: TGTGCCAGCAGCTTAAGTGTCTCCAGCGGGGGGAACAATGAGCAGTTCTTC
CDR3: CASSLSVSSGGNNEQFF

D: TRBD1
J: TRBJ1-2
size: .
V: TRBV7-2
DNA: TGTGCCAGCAGCTTAGAAGGGACAGGGCTTAGAGGCTACACCTTC
CDR3: CASSLEGTGLRGYTF